This T cell receptor (beta chain) was identified in a study of blood T cells in healthy people across ages. This CDR3 has 15 amino acids. V was clipped by 7 bases and J by 2 bases, with 17 bases between them. CDR1 and CDR2 from the germline V gene are LNHDA and SQIVND (reference sequence). As to this clonotype: The target antigen is unknown.

Overall study results and limits: Among long-lived donors, naive CD4+ cells were more numerous and diversity higher than in aged donors. PBMCs that were unsorted prevented a conclusive naive versus antigen-experienced comparison.

The use of a sample-barcoded 5' primer and a J-beta primer mix characterized a second PCR of roughly 7 to 11 cycles. The authors tagged each cDNA molecule using a template-switch adaptor with 12 random nucleotides. TCRdb re-called the 5' RACE reads with MiXCR, one entry per CDR3 protein. Among 1.5 million to 2 million distinct CDR3 sequences listed, roughly 32% were seen once. The chain links TRBV19 to TRBJ2-5; perhaps TRBD2 as D (7 bases). Sequencing input: blood. The clonotype comes from a woman in her 30s in good health. CDR3 in amino acids: CASNSAGAFQETQYF. As DNA, the CDR3 is TGTGCCAGTAACTCGGCGGGGGCATTTCAAGAGACCCAGTACTTC. Combining the CDR3 with reference TRBV19 and TRBJ2-5 gives the whole variable domain DGGITQSPKYLFRKEGQNVTLSCEQNLNHDAMYWYRQDPGQGLRLIYYSQIVNDFQKGDIAEGYSVSREKKESFPLTVTSAQKNPTAFYLCASNSAGAFQETQYFGPGTRLLVL.